The entry that follows covers one T cell receptor (beta chain) sequence. Assay: immunoSEQ multiplex PCR; the TCRdb copy retains only in-frame clones and omits some. Of 200,000 to 300,000 clones in the sample, 85% were seen once. This sample is part of a study of blood T cell repertoires in COVID-19. Trimming at V came to 1 base and at J to 4 bases, leaving 3 bases not matched to a gene. The CDR3 extends over 15 amino acids. CDR1 SGHRS and CDR2 YFSETQ come from the germline V gene. The sequence came from a woman between 45 and 60 years old with acute COVID-19. Sequenced input: PBMCs or T cells enriched from blood (not recorded which). The V and J genes are TRBV5-1 and TRBJ2-3, with 10 bases aligning to TRBD2. In DNA form, the CDR3 reads TGCGCCAGCAGCTTGTGGCTAGCGGGGGCAGATACGCAGTATTTT. Its protein is CASSLWLAGADTQYF.